Shown below are 27 T cell receptor beta chains from a single sample sequenced in a study of identical twins. Each CDR3 protein is one row after TCRdb ran MiXCR on the 5' RACE reads. The sample has over 200,000 distinct CDR3 sequences, about 10% seen once. What was sequenced was memory T cells sorted from blood. These receptors were obtained from a man in his fifties in good health.

The table lists this clonotype with many counts. The chain joins TRBV5-6 to TRBJ2-7; D gene unclear. Trimming removed 1 base from V and 7 bases from J, with 6 bases in between. This CDR3 comprises 11 residues. Germline CDR1 SGHDT, CDR2 YYEEEE. The CDR3 region has the DNA TGTGCCAGCAGCTTGTTTGGGGAGCAGTACTTC. As protein: CASSLFGEQYF.

This clonotype was seen more than once but under ten times. DNA for the CDR3: TGTGCCAGCAGTGAAATGCGGAGTAACTATGGCTACACCTTC. Protein product: CASSEMRSNYGYTF. The V call is TRBV2, the J call TRBJ1-2, with D unresolved. Germline V gene data show CDR1 as SNHLY and CDR2 as FYNNEI. The CDR3 has 14 amino acids. Deletions cut 2 bases from V and 1 base from J, with 8 bases between.

This clonotype has just a few counts. The rearrangement links TRBV10-3 to TRBJ2-7; 7 bases are shared with TRBD1. This CDR3 has 10 residues. V was pared by 6 bases and J by 8 bases, with 1 base of the junction left unmatched. Per germline, CDR1 ENHRY and CDR2 SYGVKD. The CDR3 DNA follows: TGTGCCATCAGACAGGGGAAGCAGTACTTC. Protein product: CAIRQGKQYF.

V usage is TRBV7-9 and J usage is TRBJ1-1; 7 bases are a match to TRBD1. Germline V CDR1 and CDR2: SEHNR, FQNEAQ (reference sequence). V was pared by 5 bases and J by 5 bases, with 8 bases of the junction left unmatched. This CDR3 contains 14 residues. CDR3 nucleotide sequence: TGTGCCAGCAGCGCGGGACAGACCTCTACTGAAGCTTTCTTT. Translated, it gives CASSAGQTSTEAFF.

This clonotype was seen more than once but under ten times. The gene calls are TRBV7-9 and TRBJ1-2; no clear D. Deletions cut 1 base from V and 5 bases from J, with 11 bases between. From germline, CDR1 is SEHNR and CDR2 FQNEAQ (reference sequence). CDR3 size: 14 residues. The CDR3 DNA follows: TGTGCCAGCAGCTTAGTTCAGGCTCCGTATGGCTACACCTTC. Protein: CASSLVQAPYGYTF.

This clonotype was observed many times. The V gene is TRBV12-3 or TRBV12-4, the J gene TRBJ2-5, with 7 bases identical to TRBD2. The CDR3 contains 14 residues. V lost 6 bases and J lost 5; bases outside the gene matches: 9. CDR3 in amino acids: CASRIAGGVETQYF. In DNA form, the CDR3 reads TGTGCCAGCAGGATAGCGGGCGGGGTGGAGACCCAGTACTTC.

This clonotype came up a few times. This chain uses TRBV4-2 with TRBJ2-2; possibly TRBD1 for D (7 bases). V was shortened by 3 bases and J by 4 bases, with 15 bases between the two germline ends. CDR1 and CDR2 from the germline V gene are LGHNA and YNFKEQ. The CDR3 has 16 residues. The CDR3 DNA is TGTGCCAGCAGCCACCAACAGGGGCGGGGCACCGGGGAGCTGTTTTTT. Amino acid sequence: CASSHQQGRGTGELFF.

In this sample, this clonotype turned up a few times. This chain uses TRBV18 with TRBJ2-2; weak D call: TRBD1 (6 bases). The V and J ends lost 0 bases and 1 base respectively, with 6 bases between them. This CDR3 has 15 residues. Germline lookup yields CDR1 KGHSH and CDR2 LQKENI. The CDR3 loop is CASSPPDRNTGELFF. Here the CDR3 DNA reads TGTGCCAGCTCACCACCGGACAGGAACACCGGGGAGCTGTTTTTT.

This clonotype was recorded at least ten times. V gene TRBV20-1 combines with J gene TRBJ2-1; maybe TRBD2 (6 bases). This CDR3 spans 15 amino acids. V was clipped by 6 bases and J by 3 bases, with 18 bases between them. Germline V lookup: CDR1 DFQATT, CDR2 SNEGSKA (reference sequence). The CDR3 DNA follows: TGCAGTGCGCGGGGTGGTACCGCCGACTACAATGAGCAGTTCTTC. Translation gives CSARGGTADYNEQFF.

This clonotype showed up just a few times. This rearrangement joins TRBV7-8 to TRBJ2-1; D is possibly TRBD1 or TRBD2 (5 bases each). Germline-derived CDR1 and CDR2 are SGHVS and FQNEAQ. The CDR3 is 15 amino acids. The V and J ends lost 1 base and 10 bases respectively, with 17 bases between them. This CDR3 is CASSLGFGTVGEQFF. The CDR3, as DNA: TGTGCCAGCAGCTTAGGTTTTGGGACCGTGGGCGAGCAGTTCTTC.

V usage is TRBV7-2 and J usage is TRBJ1-5; D not certain. Germline V gene lookup returns CDR1 SGHTA and CDR2 FQGNSA. V dropped 0 bases and J dropped 6 bases, with 6 bases sitting between them. The CDR3 has 13 residues. The CDR3 protein is CASSLAGFQPQHF. CDR3 DNA sequence: TGTGCCAGCAGCTTAGCCGGGTTTCAGCCCCAGCATTTT.

The chain recombines TRBV6-5 with TRBJ2-3; D unresolved. Deletions cut 2 bases from V and 2 bases from J, with 5 bases between. CDR3 length: 13 residues. In germline, CDR1 is MNHEY, CDR2 SVGAGI. The CDR3 protein is CASSYDPTDTQYF. The CDR3 DNA reads TGTGCCAGCAGTTACGATCCCACAGATACGCAGTATTTT.

A remark on this clonotype: A junction end diverges from the germline sequence, so it may reflect a read error. This sequence joins TRBV7-9 and TRBJ2-1; 10 nucleotides align to TRBD1. This CDR3 has 15 residues. CDR1 and CDR2 (germline): SEHNR, FQNEAQ (reference sequence). CDR3 DNA: TGTGCCAGCAGCTCGGGACAGGGGTCCATCAATGCGCAGTTCTTC. Protein product: CASSSGQGSINAQFF.

This clonotype was counted between two and nine times. V and J are TRBV20-1 and TRBJ1-4, with D hard to call. Per germline, CDR1 DFQATT and CDR2 SNEGSKA (reference sequence). V dropped 0 bases and J dropped 4 bases, with 12 bases sitting between them. There are 15 residues in the CDR3. The CDR3 DNA is TGCAGTGCTAGAGATTTCCATCATGATAATGAAAAACTGTTTTTT. Amino acid sequence: CSARDFHHDNEKLFF.

This chain links TRBV5-1 with TRBJ2-7; D may be TRBD2 (6 bases). The CDR3 is made up of 15 amino acids. V was pared by 4 bases and J by 4 bases, with 18 bases between. Looked up from germline, CDR1 is SGHRS and CDR2 is YFSETQ. CDR3 nucleotides: TGCGCCAGCAGCGCCCAGGAGTGGGGGGTATACGAGCAGTACTTC. It yields the protein CASSAQEWGVYEQYF. Full variable domain (missing parts from reference TRBV5-1 and TRBJ2-7): KAGVTQTPRYLIKTRGQQVTLSCSPISGHRSVSWYQQTPGQGLQFLFEYFSETQRNKGNFPGRFSGRQFSNSRSEMNVSTLELGDSALYLCASSAQEWGVYEQYFGPGTRLTVT.

This clonotype was counted ten times or more. The chain recombines TRBV3-1 with TRBJ1-2; 8 bases line up with TRBD1. Per the germline V gene, CDR1 is LGHDT and CDR2 is YNNKEL (reference sequence). The CDR3 has 13 residues. V shed 5 bases, J shed 7 bases, and the junction held 6 bases outside the gene matches. The CDR3 loop reads CASSFHQGAGYTF. CDR3 nucleotide sequence: TGTGCCAGCAGCTTCCATCAGGGGGCTGGCTACACCTTC.

This clonotype has just a few counts. The chain couples TRBV7-8 to TRBJ2-1; D ambiguous. CDR1 and CDR2 (germline): SGHVS, FQNEAQ. Trimming shortened V by 5 bases and J by 0 bases, and 14 bases separated the two germline ends. CDR3 size: 16 residues. This CDR3 reads CASSRTAESSYNEQFF. DNA of the CDR3: TGTGCCAGCAGCCGGACCGCGGAGAGCTCCTACAATGAGCAGTTCTTC.

This clonotype appeared a few times. The chain combines TRBV20-1 with TRBJ2-1; D gene ambiguous. The germline V gene encodes CDR1 DFQATT and CDR2 SNEGSKA (reference sequence). V was clipped by 5 bases and J by 5 bases, with 7 bases between them. The CDR3 sequence is 11 residues long. Here the CDR3 DNA reads TGCAGTGCTGACTCGAACAATGAGCAGTTCTTC. Its protein product is CSADSNNEQFF.

This clonotype was recorded a few times. This chain's CDR3 is CASSQELVYSNQPQHF. Written as DNA, the CDR3 is TGTGCCAGCAGCCAAGAGTTAGTTTATAGCAATCAGCCCCAGCATTTT. The chain recombines TRBV4-2 with TRBJ1-5; D remains unclear. Trimming shortened V by 0 bases and J by 0 bases, and 9 bases separated the two germline ends. CDR3 length: 16 residues. Germline CDR1 is LGHNA and CDR2 is YNFKEQ.

This clonotype was picked up many times. The V call is TRBV29-1, the J call TRBJ2-7, with 7 bases aligning to TRBD1. Per the germline V gene, CDR1 is SQVTM and CDR2 is ANQGSEA. The V and J ends lost 5 bases and 3 bases, in that order; junction bases with no gene match: 7. The CDR3 is 13 amino acids. The CDR3 sequence: CSVSSAGGYEQYF. The CDR3 nucleotides read TGCAGCGTTTCATCGGCAGGGGGCTACGAGCAGTACTTC.

This clonotype came up many times. The V gene is TRBV29-1, the J gene TRBJ1-3, with D unresolved. Germline V gene lookup returns CDR1 SQVTM and CDR2 ANQGSEA. The V end lost 4 bases, the J end lost 8 bases, and 6 bases lay between the germline ends. The CDR3 is made up of 10 amino acids. The chain's CDR3 is CSVGLYTIYF. CDR3 coding DNA: TGCAGCGTTGGCCTTTACACCATATATTTT.

This clonotype was recorded a few times. The rearrangement links TRBV6-1 to TRBJ2-3; D is undetermined. The V gene's germline CDR1 is MNHNS and CDR2 SASEGT. Trimming shortened V by 3 bases and J by 2 bases, and 12 bases separated the two germline ends. This CDR3 is built from 15 residues. The CDR3 sequence: CASSDILTLTDTQYF. The DNA of the CDR3 is TGTGCCAGCAGTGATATACTGACTCTCACAGATACGCAGTATTTT.

The V and J genes are TRBV12-3 or TRBV12-4 and TRBJ1-5; no firm D call. CDR3 length: 14 amino acids. The V end lost 5 bases, the J end lost 0 bases, and 8 bases lay between the germline ends. CDR3 bases: TGTGCCAGCAGTGCCAGGTATAGCAATCAGCCCCAGCATTTT. It yields the protein CASSARYSNQPQHF.

The chain links TRBV7-2 to TRBJ1-5, with D perhaps matching TRBD1 (5 bases). The CDR3 is made up of 13 amino acids. Trimming shortened V by 6 bases and J by 4 bases, and 10 bases separated the two germline ends. Germline CDR1 SGHTA, CDR2 FQGNSA. The CDR3 spells CASSQQENQPQHF. DNA for the CDR3: TGTGCCAGCAGTCAACAGGAGAATCAGCCCCAGCATTTT.

On this clonotype itself: A single base separates this from a much larger clone, so it may be a read error. This chain's CDR3 is CASSQALQETQYF. For the CDR3, the DNA is TGCGCCAGCAGCCAAGCCTTGCAAGAGACCCAGTACTTC. This rearrangement joins TRBV4-1 to TRBJ2-5; D is unclear. CDR3 size: 13 residues. CDR1 and CDR2 from the germline V gene are MGHRA and YSYEKL. Trimming removed 1 base from V and 2 bases from J, with 5 bases in between.

This clonotype was seen a handful of times. The genes are TRBV3-1 and TRBJ1-2, with no clear D. The CDR3 is made up of 14 amino acids. Germline CDR1 is LGHDT and CDR2 is YNNKEL (reference sequence). V was shortened by 0 bases and J by 6 bases, with 11 bases between the two germline ends. CDR3 loop: CASSQDFRKNGYTF. In DNA, the CDR3 is TGTGCCAGCAGCCAAGATTTCCGGAAGAATGGCTACACCTTC.

This clonotype was counted between two and nine times. J is TRBJ2-3 and V is TRBV25-1; 8 bases agree with TRBD2. Per the germline V gene, CDR1 is MGHDK and CDR2 is SYGVNS. The CDR3 has 15 residues. J lost 6 bases, V lost 4 bases, and 9 bases had no gene match. The chain's CDR3 is CASSARPREGDTQYF. CDR3 in DNA: TGTGCCAGCAGTGCCCGACCACGGGAGGGGGATACGCAGTATTTT.